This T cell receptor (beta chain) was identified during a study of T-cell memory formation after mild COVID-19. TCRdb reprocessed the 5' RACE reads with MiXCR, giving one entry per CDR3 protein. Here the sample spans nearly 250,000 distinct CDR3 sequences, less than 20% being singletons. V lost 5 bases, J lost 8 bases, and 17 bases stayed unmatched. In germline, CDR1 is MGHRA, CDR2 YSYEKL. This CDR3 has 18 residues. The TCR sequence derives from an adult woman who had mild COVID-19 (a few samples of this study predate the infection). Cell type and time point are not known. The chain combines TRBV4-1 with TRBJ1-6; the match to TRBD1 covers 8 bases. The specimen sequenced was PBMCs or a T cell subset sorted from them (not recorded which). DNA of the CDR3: TGCGCCAGCAGCAAACAAGATCTGATAGGGACAGGCCATTCACCCCTCCACTTT. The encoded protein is CASSKQDLIGTGHSPLHF.